This TCR beta chain was sequenced for a study of OX40 agonist ivuxolimab in advanced cancers. Whole-study context: Hepatocellular carcinoma, melanoma, renal cell or head and neck cancer occurred in dose-escalation patients.

Autoimmune disease history or systemic immunosuppression excluded patients. CDR1 is GTSNPN and CDR2 is SVGIG in the germline V gene (reference sequence). The CDR3 loop spans 14 amino acids. V shed 3 bases, J shed 5 bases, and the junction held 6 bases outside the gene matches. Sequenced by immunoSEQ multiplex PCR; TCRdb stores in-frame clones only, minus some. The repertoire holds more than 20,000 clones, 84% seen once, with approximately 26% in the top ten. The sample consisted of CD4+ or CD8+ T cells sorted from blood, taken in a trial of the OX40 agonist ivuxolimab. This clonotype was sampled from an adult with an advanced solid tumor such as melanoma, head and neck, liver or kidney cancer. The chain couples TRBV30 to TRBJ2-1; TRBD2 matches at 8 bases. The CDR3 region is CAWSEWTSHNEQFF. The CDR3 DNA sequence: TGTGCCTGGAGCGAATGGACTAGCCACAATGAGCAGTTCTTC.